One T cell receptor (beta chain) is described in this entry. The antigen remains undetermined. Between the trimmed V and J ends, which lost 3 bases and 4 bases, there was a span of 2 bases. The CDR3 sequence is 11 residues long. CDR1 is SGHDT and CDR2 is YYEEEE in the germline V gene. Generated by immunoSEQ multiplex PCR, the TCRdb table keeps only in-frame clones and is missing some. The sample shows 110,000 to 150,000 clones, roughly 91% of them seen only once. The data derive from a study of T cell responses to AZD1222 COVID-19 vaccine. Points from the study as a whole: It was only after the peak T cell response that any repertoires were sampled. Reports say nearly half of spike-specific TCRs go after unmutated variant regions. Increases in Spike-specific TCR breadth and depth were seen after two AZD1222 doses. Dominant CD4 TCR responses targeted spike regions 160-218 and 743-854.

This TCR was sampled from an adult who received the AZD1222 COVID-19 vaccine. Sequenced here: peripheral blood, sampled 28 days after the second AZD1222 dose. The J gene is TRBJ2-1, the V gene TRBV5-6; D remains ambiguous. The CDR3: CASSSYNEQFF. The CDR3 nucleotides are TGTGCCAGCAGCTCGTACAATGAGCAGTTCTTC.